This T cell receptor (beta chain) was documented in a study of cytomegalovirus exposure and HLA in healthy donors. Study results and limitations: Some TCR beta chains (more than 150 of them) were listed as cytomegalovirus-associated.

The CDR3 has 13 amino acids. Germline-derived CDR1 and CDR2 are MGHRA and YSYEKL. V lost 3 bases to trimming and J lost 8 bases, with 10 bases between them. The table lists this clone with a few counts. Antigen unknown. PCR amplification relied on 60 Vbeta primers (plus 13 Jbeta primers). The repertoire was sequenced with immunoSEQ multiplex PCR; TCRdb's copy has only in-frame clones and lacks some. The sample consists of under 150,000 clones, 50% to 75% of them appearing once. The chain joins TRBV4-1 to TRBJ1-4, with unresolved D. This clonotype was sampled from a woman aged 40 to 50 in good health and CMV-seronegative. Sequencing used PBMCs. This CDR3 is CASSHLEEEKLFF. Written as DNA, the CDR3 is TGCGCCAGCAGCCACCTCGAAGAGGAAAAACTGTTTTTT.